A selection of T cell receptor beta chains follows, all from one sample in a study of T cells in Graves' hyperthyroidism and ophthalmopathy. TCRdb reprocessed the multiplex PCR reads with MiXCR, giving one entry per CDR3 protein. Of some 490,000 distinct CDR3 sequences detected, 16% appear once; the ten largest clones hold 25% to 30%. Material for sequencing was blood. These receptors were taken from a woman aged 30 to 39 with Graves' ophthalmopathy. Each CDR3 is given with its conserved first and last residue. The D gene is left open where the match is weak. A row's size may be missing; if present it is once, few, many or a size class.

len,abundance,j_gene,d_gene,v_gene,CDR3nt,CDR3aa
12,many,TRBJ2-7,-,TRBV20-1,TGCAGTGCTAAGACCCCGCCGGGCGAGCAGTACTTC,CSAKTPPGEQYF
15,-,TRBJ2-3,TRBD2,TRBV7-9,TGTGCCAGCACCCTCCTAGCGGGAGTGACAGATACGCAGTATTTT,CASTLLAGVTDTQYF
14,-,TRBJ2-3,-,TRBV14,TGTGCCAGCAGCCGAGGGTCCGACCGAGATACGCAGTATTTT,CASSRGSDRDTQYF
15,-,TRBJ2-1,TRBD2,TRBV29-1,TGCAGCGTTGAATTTCCGGCGGGAGCGTACAATGAGCAGTTCTTC,CSVEFPAGAYNEQFF
19,many,TRBJ1-5,-,TRBV30,TGTGCCTGGAGTGCAAGCCTCACACCCCACAGGGATAGCAATCAGCCCCAGCATTTT,CAWSASLTPHRDSNQPQHF
10,-,TRBJ1-1,-,TRBV20-1,TGCAGTGCCCGGACAGTCGGAGCTTTCTTT,CSARTVGAFF
17,many,TRBJ1-5,TRBD1,TRBV7-2,TGTGCCAGCAGCCAAGGAGGGGGCCAGGGTCGCAATCAGCCCCAGCATTTT,CASSQGGGQGRNQPQHF
16,few,TRBJ2-1,-,TRBV13,TGTGCCAACAGCTTAGGGGACACCCTTTCCGGCAATGAGCAGTTCTTC,CANSLGDTLSGNEQFF
14,-,TRBJ1-1,TRBD1,TRBV20-1,TGCAGTGCACCGAGGAGGAGGGGGCCTACTGAAGCTTTCTTT,CSAPRRRGPTEAFF
14,few,TRBJ2-5,-,TRBV9,TGTGCCAGCAGCGGGGGGCTTTTGCAAGAGACCCAGTACTTC,CASSGGLLQETQYF
13,many,TRBJ2-7,-,TRBV2,TGTGCCAGCGGCTCCACGAACTCCTACGAGCAGTACTTC,CASGSTNSYEQYF
17,-,TRBJ2-3,-,TRBV5-1,TGCGCCAGCAGCTTACAGGGGAGCGGGAGAGCCTTAGATACGCAGTATTTT,CASSLQGSGRALDTQYF
16,-,TRBJ2-1,TRBD1,TRBV9,TGTGCCAGCAGCGCCCGATCTGGACAGGGTGATGATGAGCAGTTCTTC,CASSARSGQGDDEQFF
14,once,TRBJ1-5,-,TRBV7-9,TGTGCCAGCAGCTTAGGACAGATTATTCAGCCCCAGCATTTT,CASSLGQIIQPQHF
13,many,TRBJ2-1,-,TRBV20-1,TGCAGTGCTAGCCGACAGTTGGGGAATGAGCAGTTCTTC,CSASRQLGNEQFF
16,-,TRBJ1-6,-,TRBV6-6,TGTGCCAGCAGTTACTCGCAAGGGGTGGTTAATTCACCCCTCCACTTT,CASSYSQGVVNSPLHF
15,many,TRBJ1-1,TRBD1,TRBV7-9,TGTGCCAGCAGCTTTTACAGGGGGCGAGGCACTGAAGCTTTCTTT,CASSFYRGRGTEAFF
15,-,TRBJ2-4,-,TRBV19,TGTGCCAGTACCCCGGGACTCTTAGCCAAAAACATTCAGTACTTC,CASTPGLLAKNIQYF
18,many,TRBJ2-4,-,TRBV7-2,TGTGCCAGCAGCTGGGGATCAAGGCTCGATATAGCCAAAAACATTCAGTACTTC,CASSWGSRLDIAKNIQYF
15,few,TRBJ2-1,-,TRBV10-3,TGTGCCATCAGTGAGTCGACGGCTAGCGCCGATGAGCAGTTCTTC,CAISESTASADEQFF
14,many,TRBJ2-3,-,TRBV5-1,TGCGCCAGCAGCTTACAGTCTAGCACAGATACGCAGTATTTT,CASSLQSSTDTQYF
13,many,TRBJ2-7,-,TRBV28,TGTGCCAGCAGTTTTACAGGACCGTACGAGCAGTACTTC,CASSFTGPYEQYF
15,few,TRBJ2-7,TRBD2,TRBV18,TGTGCCAGCTCACCATCGCGGGGGGACTCCTACGAGCAGTACTTC,CASSPSRGDSYEQYF
16,-,TRBJ1-4,-,TRBV28,TGTGCCAGCAGTTTAAACTCCCCGGCGACTAATGAAAAACTGTTTTTT,CASSLNSPATNEKLFF
18,few,TRBJ2-6,TRBD1,TRBV28,TGTGCCAGCATGGGGTTTCGGGACAGGTTTTCAGGGGCCAACGTCCTGACTTTC,CASMGFRDRFSGANVLTF
15,few,TRBJ2-7,-,TRBV30,TGTGCCTGGAGTCCCCGGCTAGCGCTCTCCTACGAGCAGTACTTC,CAWSPRLALSYEQYF
15,many,TRBJ2-3,-,TRBV5-6,TGTGCCAGCAGCCCCGAGGGCCTCATGGGAGATACGCAGTATTTT,CASSPEGLMGDTQYF
16,many,TRBJ2-1,-,TRBV7-3,TGTGCCAGCAGCTTAATTCCACGGGGGTTAGGGAATGAGCAGTTCTTC,CASSLIPRGLGNEQFF
15,few,TRBJ2-1,TRBD2,TRBV20-1,TGCAGTGCTAGTCCAGCGGGAGAGTCCTACAATGAGCAGTTCTTC,CSASPAGESYNEQFF
11,few,TRBJ1-2,TRBD1,TRBV29-1,TGCAGCTCATGGACAGGGATGGGCTACACCTTC,CSSWTGMGYTF
15,many,TRBJ2-5,-,TRBV12-3/TRBV12-4,TGTGCCAGCAGTTTAATAGTACAGGGCGGGGAGACCCAGTACTTC,CASSLIVQGGETQYF
13,many,TRBJ2-3,-,TRBV18,TGTGCCAGCTCTCCTCGGACTCCAGATACGCAGTATTTT,CASSPRTPDTQYF
13,few,TRBJ2-4,TRBD1,TRBV20-1,TGCAGTGGGAGACAGGGGGCTGGAAACATTCAGTACTTC,CSGRQGAGNIQYF
17,-,TRBJ2-3,TRBD1,TRBV4-2,TGTGCCAGCAGCCAAGATATCGGCAGGGGGTCGGCAGATACGCAGTATTTT,CASSQDIGRGSADTQYF
12,-,TRBJ1-1,-,TRBV29-1,TGCAGCGTCGAGGGGGGGGGCACTGAAGCTTTCTTT,CSVEGGGTEAFF
13,once,TRBJ1-4,-,TRBV5-8,TGTGCCAGCAGCATACTAGTAGATGAAAAACTGTTTTTT,CASSILVDEKLFF
16,-,TRBJ2-1,TRBD1,TRBV19,TGTGCCAGTACCCCAGAGGGGGCAGGGGCTTACAATGAGCAGTTCTTC,CASTPEGAGAYNEQFF
14,many,TRBJ2-2,-,TRBV28,TGTGCCAGCAGGCCCCAGGGAGACACCGGGGAGCTGTTTTTT,CASRPQGDTGELFF
14,-,TRBJ2-1,TRBD1,TRBV29-1,TGCAGCGGGGGGGCCGGGACAGGGCGCAATGAGCAGTTCTTC,CSGGAGTGRNEQFF
15,-,TRBJ2-7,-,TRBV19,TGTGCCAGTAGTAAAGCGTTCGTAATCGGCTACGAGCAGTACTTC,CASSKAFVIGYEQYF
14,many,TRBJ1-1,TRBD1,TRBV20-1,TGCAGTGCTAGTTCTCAAAACAGGGGTGGATGGGCTTTCTTT,CSASSQNRGGWAFF
20,few,TRBJ2-1,TRBD2,TRBV10-3,TGTGCCATCAGTGAGCCGAAGGGGGGGCTAGCGGGAGCTTCCTACAATGAGCAGTTCTTC,CAISEPKGGLAGASYNEQFF
15,-,TRBJ2-1,TRBD2,TRBV7-2,TGTGCCAGCAGCTTCGTAGCGGGAGCAGACGACGAGCAGTTCTTC,CASSFVAGADDEQFF